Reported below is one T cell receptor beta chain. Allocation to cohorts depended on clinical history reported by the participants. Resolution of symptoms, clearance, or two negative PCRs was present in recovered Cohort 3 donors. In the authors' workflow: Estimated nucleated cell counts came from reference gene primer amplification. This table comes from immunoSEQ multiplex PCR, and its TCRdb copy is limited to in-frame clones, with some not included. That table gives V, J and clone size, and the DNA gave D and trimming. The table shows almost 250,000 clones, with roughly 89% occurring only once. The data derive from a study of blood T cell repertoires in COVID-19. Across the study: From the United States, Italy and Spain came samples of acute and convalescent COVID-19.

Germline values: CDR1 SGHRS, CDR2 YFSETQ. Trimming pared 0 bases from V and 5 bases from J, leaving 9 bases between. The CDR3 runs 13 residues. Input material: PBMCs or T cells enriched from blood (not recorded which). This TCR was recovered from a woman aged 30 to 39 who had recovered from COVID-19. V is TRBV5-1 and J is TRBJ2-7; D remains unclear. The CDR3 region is CASSLAGVNEQYF. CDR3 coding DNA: TGCGCCAGCAGCTTGGCCGGAGTTAACGAGCAGTACTTC. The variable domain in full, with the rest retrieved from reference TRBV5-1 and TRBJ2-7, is KAGVTQTPRYLIKTRGQQVTLSCSPISGHRSVSWYQQTPGQGLQFLFEYFSETQRNKGNFPGRFSGRQFSNSRSEMNVSTLELGDSALYLCASSLAGVNEQYFGPGTRLTVT.